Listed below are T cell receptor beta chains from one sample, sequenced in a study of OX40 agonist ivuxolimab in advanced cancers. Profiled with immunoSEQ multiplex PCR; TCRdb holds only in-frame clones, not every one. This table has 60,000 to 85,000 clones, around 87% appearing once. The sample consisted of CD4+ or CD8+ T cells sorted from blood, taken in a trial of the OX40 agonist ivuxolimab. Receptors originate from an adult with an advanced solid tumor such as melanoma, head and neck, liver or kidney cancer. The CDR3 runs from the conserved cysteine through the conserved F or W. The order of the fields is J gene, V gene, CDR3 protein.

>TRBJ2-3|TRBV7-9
CASSLTLGGLDTQYF
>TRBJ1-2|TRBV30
CAWSDAGDGYTF
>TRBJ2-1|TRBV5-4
CASSLAGGNEQFF
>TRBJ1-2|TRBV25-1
CASSEYNPRGYGYTF
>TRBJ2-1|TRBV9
CASSLTGDNEQFF
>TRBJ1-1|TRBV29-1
CSVGDRQGGSEAFF
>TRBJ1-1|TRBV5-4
CASSADIRLGNTEAFF
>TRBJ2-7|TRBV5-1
CASSLTLGRYEQYF
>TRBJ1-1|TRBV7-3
CASSFSAGGTEAFF
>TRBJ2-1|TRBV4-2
CASSHSGRAANEQFF
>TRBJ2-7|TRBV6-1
CASSIKGENTYEQYF
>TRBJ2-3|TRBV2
CASRDRDTQYF
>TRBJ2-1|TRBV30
CAWSLASEQFF
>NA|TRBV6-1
CASSDRGHREGYEQYF
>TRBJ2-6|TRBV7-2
CASSDDRAGANVLTF
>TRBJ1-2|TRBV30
CAWSVSEAGPYGYTF
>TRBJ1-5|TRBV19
CASSIPLAGHQPQHF
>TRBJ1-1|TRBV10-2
CASSEYRVNTEAFF
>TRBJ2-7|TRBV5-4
CASSLTATYEQYF
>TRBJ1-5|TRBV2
CASSAQGPPQPQHF
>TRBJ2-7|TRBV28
CASSPTGGSYEQYF